The text below deals with one T cell receptor (beta chain). Its target is unknown. The record originates from a study of blood T cells in healthy people across ages. Study-wide results and caveats: TCR beta diversity was tightly associated with the proportion of naive T cells. Those diversity estimates obtained from one million T cells were thought to be underestimates.

Trimming took 4 bases from V and 8 from J, leaving 21 bases between them. Germline V gene sequence: CDR1 SGHRS, CDR2 YFSETQ. The CDR3 length is 15 residues. The authors ran a second PCR of about 6 to 11 cycles using a sample-barcoded 5' primer and a J-beta primer mix. Each cDNA molecule carried a tag from a template-switch adaptor that contained 12 random nucleotides. Via MiXCR, TCRdb re-called the 5' RACE reads, giving one row per CDR3 protein. Here the sample spans roughly 730,000 distinct CDR3 sequences, about 56% being singletons. This receptor was obtained from a man aged 40-49 years in good health. The sample comprised blood. V gene TRBV5-1 combines with J gene TRBJ1-1; perhaps TRBD1 as D (5 bases). Here the CDR3 DNA reads TGCGCCAGCAGCGTGGGGTACGTGGCGACAGAAGAAGCTTTCTTT. Translation: CASSVGYVATEEAFF.